The 19 T cell receptor beta chains in this list originate from one sample, sequenced in a study of identical twins. TCRdb re-called the 5' RACE reads with MiXCR, one entry per CDR3 protein. The data contain hundreds of thousands of distinct CDR3 sequences, 21% of them singletons. This sample also belongs to another study, concerning T cells expressing NK-cell markers.

Sequenced material: PBMCs. The source is a woman aged 18-35 years in good health.

This clonotype was seen more than once but under ten times. The J gene is TRBJ2-7, the V gene TRBV6-1; 11 nucleotides agree with TRBD2. After removal of 6 bases from V and 2 bases from J, the junction contained 6 bases not matched to a gene. Germline V gives CDR1 MNHNS, CDR2 SASEGT. The CDR3 has 15 amino acids. The CDR3 reads CASRTLTSGTYEQYF. CDR3 coding DNA: TGTGCCAGCAGGACCCTGACTAGCGGGACCTACGAGCAGTACTTC.

The chain couples TRBV9 to TRBJ2-1, with 9 bases lining up with TRBD2. This CDR3 region has 17 residues. The V segment lost 0 bases and the J segment 5 bases; nucleotides outside the gene matches: 9. From germline, CDR1 is SGDLS and CDR2 YYNGEE. The CDR3 nucleotides are TGTGCCAGCAGCGTAGGTGGAGCGGGAGGTACAAACAATGAGCAGTTCTTC. It yields the protein CASSVGGAGGTNNEQFF.

The rearrangement links TRBV6-2 or TRBV6-3 to TRBJ2-1; D possibly matches TRBD1 or TRBD2 (5 bases each). The CDR3 extends over 15 amino acids. V lost 2 bases and J lost 5, with 13 bases in between. The germline CDR1 and CDR2 sequences are MNHEY and SVGEGT. The CDR3, as DNA: TGTGCCAGCAGTTACGTCGGGACGGGGCACAATGAGCAGTTCTTC. Translation: CASSYVGTGHNEQFF.

This clonotype has more than one count but fewer than ten. V is TRBV1 and J is TRBJ2-4; the table's TRBD1 call for D was not verified on the DNA. TRBV1 is tagged as a pseudogene. This CDR3 has 14 residues. CDR3: CTSSRRGSKNIQYF. Written as DNA, the CDR3 is TGCACCAGCAGCCGCAGGGGATCCAAAAACATTCAGTACTTC.

This clonotype showed up just a few times. The chain is built from TRBV7-9 and TRBJ1-2, with a tentative D call TRBD1 (6 bases). Per germline, CDR1 SEHNR and CDR2 FQNEAQ (reference sequence). The CDR3 runs 14 residues. The V gene lost 5 bases and the J gene lost 6 bases, with 16 bases spanning the gap. The CDR3 DNA is TGTGCCAGCAGCGGCCGGGAGGGGGTGGATGGCTACACCTTC. This gives the protein CASSGREGVDGYTF.

This clonotype appeared a few times. The chain employs TRBV29-1 and TRBJ2-1; 8 nucleotides align to TRBD2. V shed 5 bases, J shed 9 bases, and the junction held 12 bases outside the gene matches. Germline V gene sequence: CDR1 SQVTM, CDR2 ANQGSEA. The CDR3 is 14 amino acids. The CDR3, as DNA: TGCAGCGTTCCCCTCAGCGGGGGATCTACTGAGCAGTTCTTC. Translation gives CSVPLSGGSTEQFF.

This clonotype has just a few counts. The chain recombines TRBV20-1 with TRBJ2-1, with 13 nucleotides matching TRBD2. Per germline, CDR1 DFQATT and CDR2 SNEGSKA (reference sequence). The CDR3 runs 15 residues. J gave up 6 bases and V 3 bases, and 5 bases lay outside the gene matches. CDR3 bases: TGCAGTGCTAGGGATCGACTAGCGGGAGGCAATGAGCAGTTCTTC. This translates into CSARDRLAGGNEQFF.

This clonotype came up many times. The chain links TRBV7-8 to TRBJ2-2, with no clear D. CDR3 length equals 15 residues. Trimming took off 5 bases at V and 5 bases at J, with 15 bases between the two ends. CDR1 is SGHVS, CDR2 FQNEAQ, per germline. CDR3 nucleotide sequence: TGTGCCAGCAGCCATGTATCGAGGATTACCGGGGAGCTGTTTTTT. This translates into CASSHVSRITGELFF.

The chain is built from TRBV5-1 and TRBJ2-3; tentative D call: TRBD2 (6 bases). Trimming stripped 4 bases from V and 3 bases from J, with 18 bases between. The CDR3 length is 16 residues. Per germline, CDR1 SGHRS and CDR2 YFSETQ. The DNA for the CDR3 is TGCGCCAGCAGCCCCTGGACGGGAGCGGCGACAGATACGCAGTATTTT. Translating it yields CASSPWTGAATDTQYF.

The V gene is TRBV20-1, the J gene TRBJ2-1; D is perhaps TRBD2 (6 bases). CDR1 DFQATT and CDR2 SNEGSKA come from the germline V gene (reference sequence). This CDR3 is built from 17 residues. The ends were cut back, 6 bases at V and 7 bases at J, with 28 bases in the middle. The CDR3 loop reads CSASGMGRLGNRNEQFF. CDR3 sequence (DNA): TGCAGTGCCTCCGGGATGGGGCGACTAGGTAATCGGAATGAGCAGTTCTTC.

This clonotype was observed at least ten times. The chain recombines TRBV20-1 with TRBJ2-1; 7 nucleotides match TRBD1. The junction had 6 bases not matched to a gene; V was cut back by 6 bases and J by 10 bases. Per germline, CDR1 DFQATT and CDR2 SNEGSKA (reference sequence). The CDR3 covers 11 residues. The CDR3 loop is CSASLDREQFF. CDR3 DNA sequence: TGCAGTGCGTCACTGGACAGGGAGCAGTTCTTC.

The V and J genes are TRBV3-1 and TRBJ1-4; 9 positions match TRBD1. Trimming took 6 bases from V and 7 from J; bases not matched to a gene: 6. The CDR3 has 14 amino acids. Germline assignment: CDR1 LGHDT and CDR2 YNNKEL (reference sequence). As DNA, the CDR3 is TGTGCCAGCAGTCCCGGGACAGGGCGTGAAAAACTGTTTTTT. It codes for CASSPGTGREKLFF.

V and J are TRBV10-1 and TRBJ1-1; no clear D. Trimming shortened V by 7 bases and J by 1 base, and 10 bases separated the two germline ends. The CDR3 is 13 amino acids. Looked up from germline, CDR1 is WNHNN and CDR2 is SYGVQD (reference sequence). DNA for the CDR3: TGCGCCAGCAAGGTGTCCAGGAACACTGAAGCTTTCTTT. Translated, it gives CASKVSRNTEAFF.

This chain uses TRBV5-4 with TRBJ1-3; D is unresolved. From germline, CDR1 is SGHNT and CDR2 YYREEE (reference sequence). CDR3 size: 15 residues. Trimming cost V 6 bases and J 0 bases, with 13 bases left between them. CDR3 in DNA: TGTGCCAGCACCACCGGTGGGATCTCTGGAAACACCATATATTTT. Amino acids: CASTTGGISGNTIYF. The full variable domain, its missing parts supplied by reference TRBV5-4 and TRBJ1-3, is ETGVTQSPTHLIKTRGQQVTLRCSSQSGHNTVSWYQQALGQGPQFIFQYYREEENGRGNFPPRFSGLQFPNYSSELNVNALELDDSALYLCASTTGGISGNTIYFGEGSWLTVV.

V is TRBV11-3 and J is TRBJ2-1, with 7 positions matching TRBD1. This CDR3 region has 13 residues. V lost 4 bases and J lost 8; bases outside the gene matches: 5. Germline V lookup: CDR1 SGHNT, CDR2 YENEEA. The CDR3 here is CASSSYRGDEQFF. The CDR3 nucleotides read TGTGCCAGCAGCTCTTACAGGGGCGATGAGCAGTTCTTC.

The chain uses TRBV20-1 and TRBJ2-7; D might be TRBD1 or TRBD2, each matching 5 bases. This CDR3 is 14 amino acids long. The germline gives CDR1 DFQATT, CDR2 SNEGSKA (reference sequence). The V and J ends lost 3 bases and 2 bases respectively, with 14 bases between them. The CDR3, as DNA: TGCAGTGCTAGGTTCGGGACCGCAACCTACGAGCAGTACTTC. Translating gives CSARFGTATYEQYF.

The chain couples TRBV12-3 or TRBV12-4 to TRBJ1-2, with no clear D. This CDR3 comprises 14 residues. Deletions cut 1 base from V and 9 bases from J, with 15 bases between. CDR3 nucleotides: TGTGCCAGCAGTTTAGAGGGTGGAGGGCGCCGCTACACCTTC. Translation: CASSLEGGGRRYTF.

This clonotype was seen more than once but under ten times. V and J are TRBV7-2 and TRBJ1-1, with TRBD1 identical over 7 bases. The CDR3 sequence is 12 residues long. V was pared by 11 bases and J by 1 base, with 4 bases of the junction left unmatched. Germline values: CDR1 SGHTA, CDR2 FQGNSA. CDR3 in amino acids: CAVDRENTEAFF. CDR3 sequence (DNA): TGTGCCGTTGACAGGGAGAACACTGAAGCTTTCTTT.

At least ten counts were recorded for this clonotype. V and J are TRBV12-3 or TRBV12-4 and TRBJ1-2, with 12 bases lining up with TRBD1. The length of the CDR3 is 14 residues. The CDR3 nucleotides read TGTGCGTCCTCGGGGACAGGGGGCGTAAGTGGCTACACCTTC. The encoded protein is CASSGTGGVSGYTF.